The 8 T cell receptor beta chains listed next were all sequenced from one sample in a study of blood T cells in healthy people across ages. A second about 7 to 12 cycle PCR used barcoded and J-beta primers. TCRdb used MiXCR to reprocess the 5' RACE reads, holding one entry per CDR3 protein. The sample holds over a million distinct CDR3 sequences, approximately 43% seen once. The sample comprised blood. The receptors derive from a woman younger than 30 in good health.

The table lists this clonotype with many counts. The CDR3 region has the DNA TGTGCCAGCTCACCACTGGATCAGAGACAAGAGACCCAGTACTTC. Protein: CASSPLDQRQETQYF. The chain recombines TRBV18 with TRBJ2-5; D unclear. Germline V gene sequence: CDR1 KGHSH, CDR2 LQKENI. CDR3 size: 15 residues. The V end was cut by 1 base, the J end by 2 bases, with 11 bases between.

The CDR3 DNA is TGTGCCAGTAAGGCTAGCGGGGCCACCGGGGAGCTGTTTTTT. Protein: CASKASGATGELFF. The rearrangement joins TRBV19 to TRBJ2-2; 9 nucleotides align to TRBD2. J lost 4 bases, V lost 7 bases, and 4 bases had no gene match. In germline, CDR1 is LNHDA, CDR2 SQIVND (reference sequence). There are 14 residues in the CDR3.

The chain recombines TRBV4-3 with TRBJ1-1, with 11 bases fitting TRBD1. Per the germline V gene, CDR1 is LGHNA and CDR2 is YSLEER. The CDR3 extends over 18 amino acids. The ends lost 0 bases at V and 0 bases at J; junction bases unmatched: 6. The CDR3 DNA sequence: TGCGCCAGCAGCCAAGATTGGACAGGGGGCCGGATGAACACTGAAGCTTTCTTT. This codes for CASSQDWTGGRMNTEAFF.

This clonotype was counted only a few times. This rearrangement joins TRBV20-1 to TRBJ2-1; possible D gene TRBD2, 5 bases. The CDR3 has 14 amino acids. Between the trimmed V and J ends, which lost 2 bases and 8 bases, there was a span of 16 bases. The germline gives CDR1 DFQATT, CDR2 SNEGSKA (reference sequence). For the CDR3, the DNA is TGCAGTGCTAGACAGCGGACGGGGAATCATGAGCAGTTCTTC. Its translation: CSARQRTGNHEQFF.

This chain joins TRBV7-8 and TRBJ1-3; tentative D call: TRBD1 (5 bases). The CDR3 is 17 amino acids. Trimming removed 5 bases at V and 0 bases at J, with 17 bases between. Per the germline V gene, CDR1 is SGHVS and CDR2 is FQNEAQ. The CDR3 coding sequence is TGTGCCAGCAGCCTAACCTATCCAGGGACCTCTGGAAACACCATATATTTT. This translates into CASSLTYPGTSGNTIYF.

This clonotype occurred a few times. The CDR3 coding sequence is TGCGCCAGCAGCCAAGGGGAAGGCAGGGCAAACTATGGCTACACCTTC. Amino acids: CASSQGEGRANYGYTF. V usage is TRBV4-1 and J usage is TRBJ1-2, with a tentative D call TRBD1 (5 bases). Trimming left V 1 base short and J 2 bases short, with 14 bases between. CDR1 MGHRA and CDR2 YSYEKL come from the germline V gene. This CDR3 comprises 16 residues.

With respect to this clonotype: One end of the junction fails to match germline, which may point to a read error. The V gene is TRBV4-1, the J gene TRBJ2-6, with 7 bases matching TRBD2. The CDR3 is 19 residues long. The germline CDR1 and CDR2 sequences are MGHRA and YSYEKL. CDR3 sequence reads: CASGQLGLVLFSGANVLTF. In DNA, the CDR3 is TGCGCCAGCGGCCAACTCGGACTAGTCCTATTCTCTGGGGCCAACGTCCTGACTTTC.

The rearrangement joins TRBV30 to TRBJ1-1; 10 nucleotides agree with TRBD1. The germline CDR1 and CDR2 sequences are GTSNPN and SVGIG (reference sequence). The CDR3 contains 13 residues. Germline trimming cut 5 bases from V and 3 bases from J; bases unmatched to any gene: 3. This CDR3 is CAWDRGRDTEAFF. The DNA for the CDR3 is TGTGCCTGGGACAGGGGGCGGGACACTGAAGCTTTCTTT. Combining the CDR3 with reference TRBV30 and TRBJ1-1 gives the whole variable domain SQTIHQWPATLVQPVGSPLSLECTVEGTSNPNLYWYRQAAGRGLQLLFYSVGIGQISSEVPQNLSASRPQDRQFILSSKKLLLSDSGFYLCAWDRGRDTEAFFGQGTRLTVV.